Sequencing of this TCR beta chain was carried out in a study of cytomegalovirus exposure and HLA in healthy donors. Primers included in the PCR were 60 Vbeta and 13 Jbeta primers. The assay was immunoSEQ multiplex PCR, and TCRdb's table has in-frame clones only and misses some. The sample includes some 75,000 clones. The germline CDR1 and CDR2 sequences are SGDLS and YYNGEE. There are 13 residues in the CDR3. The germline V and J ends were trimmed by 4 bases and 9 bases, with 14 bases remaining between them. The source is a female donor in good health and CMV-seropositive. The rearrangement links TRBV9 to TRBJ2-1; D unclear. Sequenced input: PBMCs. The CDR3 DNA sequence: TGTGCCAGCAGCATCGGCTCACCGGGTGAGCAGTTCTTC. Translating it yields CASSIGSPGEQFF.